This T cell receptor beta chain originates from a study of control samples from healthy donors and cancer patients. There are 15 residues in the CDR3. The germline gives CDR1 SGHRS, CDR2 YFSETQ. Trimming pared 0 bases from V and 6 bases from J, leaving 15 bases between. Clones were sequenced by immunoSEQ multiplex PCR, and TCRdb holds only the in-frame ones, with some missing. The data show 100,000 to 150,000 clones, around nine tenths seen once. This TCR derives from a man aged 45 to 65 with head and neck cancer. The sequenced sample was PBMCs. The chain links TRBV5-1 to TRBJ1-2; D is uncertain. This CDR3 is CASSLAYTGPHGYTF. The CDR3, as DNA: TGCGCCAGCAGCTTGGCCTACACGGGCCCCCATGGCTACACCTTC.